This T cell receptor beta chain was found in a study of T cell repertoires in cytomegalovirus infection. The overall study: The authors relied on CMV epitopes, both recently identified HLA-C-restricted and well-studied HLA-B-restricted. It was the public TCR beta signatures that indicated both CMV infection and matching HLA type. Overall study results and limits: Ex vivo, HLA-C-restricted CMV-specific TCR beta clonotypes prevailed over the rest of the response. Summed public TCR beta family frequency identified CMV carriers bearing the relevant HLA.

This CDR3 is built from 13 residues. V was pared by 9 bases and J by 4 bases, with 6 bases of the junction left unmatched. Per the germline V gene, CDR1 is LNHDA and CDR2 is SQIVND (reference sequence). As for this clonotype: No antigen is known for it.

From the reads, TCRdb called clonotypes with MiXCR, one entry per CDR3 protein. The sample consists of 680,000 or so distinct CDR3 sequences, roughly 36% of them appearing once. The V call is TRBV19, the J call TRBJ1-3; 7 bases match TRBD1. This clonotype originated in a human donor in good health (CMV status not recorded). Some clones in this sample may be carry-over from other donors' samples. Sequencing used cultured PBMCs, obtained from culture after CMV antigen stimulation. The CDR3 region has the DNA TGTGCCAGCGGACAGGCGAGGGGAAACACCATATATTTT. As protein: CASGQARGNTIYF.